This entry lists 27 T cell receptor beta chains sequenced from one sample in a study of T cell responses to AZD1222 COVID-19 vaccine. TCRdb keeps only in-frame clones here, not all; method: immunoSEQ multiplex PCR. The sample yields 70,000 to 95,000 clones, around 83% seen once. Sequenced material: peripheral blood, taken 28 days after the second AZD1222 dose. Source of these receptors: an adult who received the AZD1222 COVID-19 vaccine.

V and J are TRBV28 and TRBJ2-1; no clear D. CDR1 MDHEN and CDR2 SYDVKM come from the germline V gene. Trimming took off 6 bases at V and 7 bases at J, with 7 bases between the two ends. This CDR3 has 11 residues. CDR3 in amino acids: CASRSRNEQFF. For the CDR3, the DNA is TGTGCCAGCAGATCAAGGAATGAGCAGTTCTTC. The full variable domain, its missing parts supplied by reference TRBV28 and TRBJ2-1, is DVKVTQSSRYLVKRTGEKVFLECVQDMDHENMFWYRQDPGLGLRLIYFSYDVKMKEKGDIPEGYSVSREKKERFSLILESASTNQTSMYLCASRSRNEQFFGPGTRLTVL.

V usage is TRBV28 and J usage is TRBJ2-7; D remains unclear. This CDR3 contains 11 residues. Germline-derived CDR1 and CDR2 are MDHEN and SYDVKM. V was clipped by 7 bases and J by 7 bases, with 11 bases between them. The CDR3 loop reads CASTALYEQYF. The CDR3 DNA follows: TGTGCCAGCACGGCCCTTTATGAGCAGTACTTC.

This chain connects TRBV5-5 to TRBJ2-1, with D possibly TRBD2 on 6 matching bases. CDR3 size: 16 residues. Germline V gene lookup returns CDR1 SGHKS and CDR2 YYEKEE (reference sequence). Trimming removed 0 bases from V and 8 bases from J, with 18 bases in between. The CDR3 protein is CASSLALDWRRDEQFF. Written as DNA, the CDR3 is TGTGCCAGCAGCTTGGCCTTAGACTGGCGGAGGGATGAGCAGTTCTTC.

This chain links TRBV5-4 with TRBJ2-7, with 12 nucleotides matching TRBD2. V shed 4 bases, J shed 3 bases, and the junction held 8 bases outside the gene matches. CDR3 length: 16 amino acids. Per the germline V gene, CDR1 is SGHNT and CDR2 is YYREEE (reference sequence). The CDR3 region has the DNA TGTGCCAGCAGCGCGAATGGACTAGCGGGGAGCTACGAGCAGTACTTC. This translates into CASSANGLAGSYEQYF.

The V gene is TRBV6-1, the J gene TRBJ1-4; D might be TRBD1 (5 bases). Deletions cut 4 bases from V and 7 bases from J, with 19 bases between. The CDR3 is 16 residues long. Germline V gives CDR1 MNHNS, CDR2 SASEGT. The DNA for the CDR3 is TGTGCCAGCAGTGCTCTAAGGCAGACGGGGGGTGAAAAACTGTTTTTT. Protein: CASSALRQTGGEKLFF.

This clone turned up a few times. The chain employs TRBV5-4 and TRBJ2-7; weak D call: TRBD2 (5 bases). Germline CDR1 SGHNT, CDR2 YYREEE (reference sequence). The CDR3 length is 12 residues. Trimming removed 2 bases at V and 4 bases at J, with 7 bases between. CDR3 nucleotide sequence: TGTGCCAGCAGCTTCGGCGGGTACGAGCAGTACTTC. Amino acid sequence: CASSFGGYEQYF. Variable domain in full (rest from reference TRBV5-4 and TRBJ2-7): ETGVTQSPTHLIKTRGQQVTLRCSSQSGHNTVSWYQQALGQGPQFIFQYYREEENGRGNFPPRFSGLQFPNYSSELNVNALELDDSALYLCASSFGGYEQYFGPGTRLTVT.

The CDR3 nucleotides are TGTGCCAGCAGCTCTCCGGGACAGATCTCCTACGAGCAGTACTTC. This translates into CASSSPGQISYEQYF. V is TRBV5-6 and J is TRBJ2-7, with TRBD1 identical over 7 bases. V lost 3 bases to trimming and J lost 0 bases; unmatched junction nucleotides: 6. Germline V lookup: CDR1 SGHDT, CDR2 YYEEEE. The CDR3 spans 15 residues. Using reference TRBV5-6 and TRBJ2-7 for the parts outside the CDR3, the full variable domain is DAGVTQSPTHLIKTRGQQVTLRCSPKSGHDTVSWYQQALGQGPQFIFQYYEEEERQRGNFPDRFSGHQFPNYSSELNVNALLLGDSALYLCASSSPGQISYEQYFGPGTRLTVT.

Only a few counts were recorded for this clone. The chain combines TRBV7-9 with TRBJ2-7, with TRBD2 as a possible D gene (6 bases). Trimming shortened V by 3 bases and J by 3 bases, and 12 bases separated the two germline ends. Germline V gives CDR1 SEHNR, CDR2 FQNEAQ (reference sequence). The CDR3 is made up of 14 amino acids. The CDR3 loop reads CASSFQGGRYEQYF. In DNA form, the CDR3 reads TGTGCCAGCAGCTTCCAGGGAGGTCGCTACGAGCAGTACTTC.

This sequence joins TRBV27 and TRBJ1-2, with 8 nucleotides matching TRBD1. Per germline, CDR1 MNHEY and CDR2 SMNVEV (reference sequence). With V trimmed by 5 bases and J by 7 bases, 12 bases remained unmatched. The CDR3 totals 15 residues. Here the CDR3 reads CASSAQWDRRLGYTF. CDR3 sequence (DNA): TGTGCCAGCAGTGCACAATGGGACAGGAGGCTTGGCTACACCTTC.

The chain is built from TRBV28 and TRBJ1-5; weak D call: TRBD1 (5 bases). Trimming removed 7 bases at V and 7 bases at J, with 14 bases between. CDR3 size: 13 residues. The germline V gene encodes CDR1 MDHEN and CDR2 SYDVKM. The CDR3 reads CASTLDTFQPQHF. CDR3 bases: TGTGCCAGCACTCTGGACACTTTCCAGCCCCAGCATTTT.

The V gene is TRBV6-6, the J gene TRBJ2-4; no clear D gene. The CDR3 runs to 12 residues. V was trimmed by 2 bases and J by 7 bases, leaving 6 bases between them. Per the germline V gene, CDR1 is MNHNY and CDR2 is SVGAGI (reference sequence). The CDR3 DNA sequence: TGTGCCAGCAGTTACAAAGGGAACATTCAGTACTTC. Translated, it gives CASSYKGNIQYF.

The chain links TRBV5-6 to TRBJ1-5, with D perhaps matching TRBD1 (6 bases). Trimming took off 3 bases at V and 3 bases at J, with 16 bases between the two ends. From germline, CDR1 is SGHDT and CDR2 YYEEEE. The CDR3 sequence is 16 residues long. CDR3 loop: CASSWGGAVHNQPQHF. The CDR3 coding sequence is TGTGCCAGCAGCTGGGGGGGGGCGGTCCACAATCAGCCCCAGCATTTT.

The V call is TRBV6-5, the J call TRBJ2-7; D remains ambiguous. Germline values: CDR1 MNHEY, CDR2 SVGAGI. The CDR3 consists of 13 residues. Trimming pared 6 bases from V and 0 bases from J, leaving 9 bases between. The CDR3 bases are TGTGCCAGCAGCCAGGACGCCTCCTACGAGCAGTACTTC. This codes for CASSQDASYEQYF.

The chain is built from TRBV2 and TRBJ1-1, with D unclear. The CDR3 sequence is 14 residues long. The germline V gene has CDR1 SNHLY and CDR2 FYNNEI. Trimming removed 0 bases at V and 1 base at J, with 6 bases between. CDR3 region: CASSEAGRNTEAFF. The CDR3 coding sequence is TGTGCCAGCAGTGAAGCTGGGAGGAACACTGAAGCTTTCTTT.

The CDR3 DNA is TGTGCCAGCAGCCCCGGACAGTGGGGTGAGCAGTTCTTC. Amino acid sequence: CASSPGQWGEQFF. The chain recombines TRBV7-3 with TRBJ2-1; D possibly corresponds to TRBD1 (6 bases). The CDR3 consists of 13 residues. Trimming cost V 5 bases and J 9 bases, with 14 bases left between them. CDR1 and CDR2 from the germline V gene are SGHTA and FQGTGA.

This rearrangement joins TRBV6-5 to TRBJ2-7, with D perhaps matching TRBD1 (5 bases). This CDR3 has 15 residues. Trimming took 0 bases from V and 3 from J, leaving 12 bases between them. CDR1 MNHEY and CDR2 SVGAGI come from the germline V gene. CDR3 bases: TGTGCCAGCAGTTACTCTATCGCCGGACACTACGAGCAGTACTTC. It translates to CASSYSIAGHYEQYF.

This chain uses TRBV5-1 with TRBJ1-4, with D hard to call. This CDR3 contains 15 residues. CDR1 is SGHRS, CDR2 YFSETQ, per germline. Trimming took 0 bases from V and 0 from J, leaving 6 bases between them. This CDR3 reads CASSLDQATNEKLFF. Here the CDR3 DNA reads TGCGCCAGCAGCTTGGATCAGGCAACTAATGAAAAACTGTTTTTT. Full variable domain (outside the CDR3, taken from reference TRBV5-1 and TRBJ1-4): KAGVTQTPRYLIKTRGQQVTLSCSPISGHRSVSWYQQTPGQGLQFLFEYFSETQRNKGNFPGRFSGRQFSNSRSEMNVSTLELGDSALYLCASSLDQATNEKLFFGSGTQLSVL.

V and J are TRBV5-6 and TRBJ1-1; 7 bases match TRBD1. J lost 5 bases, V lost 5 bases, and 9 bases had no gene match. Per germline, CDR1 SGHDT and CDR2 YYEEEE. The CDR3 is 14 residues long. The CDR3 region has the DNA TGTGCCAGCAGAATGGAGGGGGCTGGGACTGAAGCTTTCTTT. Translating it yields CASRMEGAGTEAFF.

This chain links TRBV5-6 with TRBJ2-5, with unresolved D. Germline V gene sequence: CDR1 SGHDT, CDR2 YYEEEE. The germline V and J ends were trimmed by 4 bases and 1 base, with 2 bases remaining between them. The CDR3 contains 11 residues. The CDR3 DNA follows: TGTGCCAGCAGCGCCCAAGAGACCCAGTACTTC. As protein: CASSAQETQYF.

V and J are TRBV3-1 (or the pseudogene TRBV3-2) and TRBJ1-6; TRBD1 might be the D (6 bases). The CDR3 contains 17 residues. CDR1 and CDR2 (germline): LGHDT, YNNKEL (reference sequence). With 1 base removed from V and 7 bases from J, the gap between germline ends came to 17 bases. The CDR3 spells CASSQAGSRQGNSPLHF. The CDR3 DNA is TGTGCCAGCAGCCAAGCCGGATCGCGGCAGGGGAATTCACCCCTCCACTTT.

This chain joins TRBV4-1 and TRBJ2-1, with 7 bases lining up with TRBD1. J was trimmed by 3 bases and V by 1 base; bases with no gene match: 6. The length of the CDR3 is 16 residues. Germline CDR1 MGHRA, CDR2 YSYEKL. This CDR3 is CASSQARDSVYNEQFF. As DNA, the CDR3 is TGCGCCAGCAGCCAAGCCCGGGACAGTGTCTACAATGAGCAGTTCTTC.

This chain uses TRBV3-1 (or the pseudogene TRBV3-2) with TRBJ2-7; D is perhaps TRBD1 (6 bases). Looked up from germline, CDR1 is LGHDT and CDR2 is YNNKEL (reference sequence). This CDR3 has 15 amino acids. Between the trimmed V and J ends, which lost 5 bases and 5 bases, there was a span of 19 bases. This CDR3 is CASSDMTGLPHEQYF. The CDR3 DNA reads TGTGCCAGCAGCGATATGACAGGCCTACCCCACGAGCAGTACTTC.

The chain combines TRBV5-1 with TRBJ1-5; D is unclear. Germline V gives CDR1 SGHRS, CDR2 YFSETQ. The CDR3 is 17 residues long. The V and J ends lost 0 bases and 1 base respectively, with 14 bases between them. CDR3 sequence: CASSLGSGGKSNQPQHF. CDR3 nucleotides: TGCGCCAGCAGCTTGGGATCGGGCGGCAAAAGCAATCAGCCCCAGCATTTT.

This clone is a singleton in its sample. The rearrangement links TRBV5-5 to TRBJ2-4; D is possibly TRBD2 (5 bases). The CDR3 runs 15 residues. V lost 0 bases and J lost 10, with 17 bases in between. Per germline, CDR1 SGHKS and CDR2 YYEKEE (reference sequence). CDR3 amino acids: CASSLAGNPTGIQYF. The CDR3 region has the DNA TGTGCCAGCAGCTTGGCTGGGAACCCCACGGGGATTCAGTACTTC. The whole variable domain, filled in from reference TRBV5-5 and TRBJ2-4, reads DAGVTQSPTHLIKTRGQQVTLRCSPISGHKSVSWYQQVLGQGPQFIFQYYEKEERGRGNFPDRFSARQFPNYSSELNVNALLLGDSALYLCASSLAGNPTGIQYFGAGTRLSVL.

V is TRBV6-5 and J is TRBJ2-5, with a tentative D call TRBD1 (6 bases). Germline CDR1 MNHEY, CDR2 SVGAGI. V was shortened by 7 bases and J by 3 bases, with 9 bases between the two germline ends. The CDR3 has 12 amino acids. CDR3 in amino acids: CASNRTEETQYF. CDR3 DNA: TGTGCCAGCAACAGGACAGAAGAGACCCAGTACTTC.

The chain joins TRBV19 to TRBJ2-1, with 7 bases lining up with TRBD1. Germline V gives CDR1 LNHDA, CDR2 SQIVND (reference sequence). The CDR3 extends over 17 amino acids. The ends lost 8 bases at V and 1 base at J; junction bases unmatched: 14. CDR3 nucleotide sequence: TGTGCCAGTCTACCGATGGATAGGGGACAGTCCTACAATGAGCAGTTCTTC. This encodes CASLPMDRGQSYNEQFF.

This chain links TRBV29-1 with TRBJ2-1; 8 bases are a match to TRBD2. With 5 bases clipped from V and 0 bases from J, the junction kept 9 bases outside the gene matches. The CDR3 consists of 16 residues. CDR1 is SQVTM and CDR2 is ANQGSEA in the germline V gene. The DNA of the CDR3 is TGCAGCGTTCCTAGCGGGCCAAGTAGCTCCTACAATGAGCAGTTCTTC. This gives the protein CSVPSGPSSSYNEQFF.